Listed below are T cell receptor beta chains from one sample, sequenced in a study of blood T cells in healthy people across ages. TCRdb processed the 5' RACE reads anew with MiXCR; each CDR3 protein has one entry. The top ten hold roughly 3.9% of the sample, which has 550,000 to 750,000 distinct CDR3 sequences, more than 20% seen once. The sample taken for sequencing was blood. These receptors were taken from a man between 65 and 85 years old in good health. CDR3s include the opening cysteine and the closing phenylalanine or tryptophan. Each record gives: clone size, J gene, V gene, D gene, CDR3 DNA, CDR3 protein. D genes are given only for firm matches. Size is stated for part of the rows, as once, few or many counts, or as a class when the clone is expanded.

size: -; J: TRBJ1-1; V: TRBV29-1; D: -; DNA: TGCAGCGTTGCGGTCACCTTGAACACTGAAGCTTTCTTT; CDR3: CSVAVTLNTEAFF
size: few; J: TRBJ1-4; V: TRBV28; D: -; DNA: TGTGCCAGCAGTGTCCGGGACTTGTCGCGTGAAAAACTGTTTTTT; CDR3: CASSVRDLSREKLFF
size: -; J: TRBJ2-2; V: TRBV5-1; D: TRBD1; DNA: TGCGCCAGCAGCTTAGGGGGCCCGAACGCCGGGGAGCTGTTTTTT; CDR3: CASSLGGPNAGELFF
size: few; J: TRBJ2-5; V: TRBV27; D: -; DNA: TGTGCCAGCAGTTTATTTCAGGGACCCGCCGGGGAGACCCAGTACTTC; CDR3: CASSLFQGPAGETQYF
size: -; J: TRBJ1-6; V: TRBV10-3; D: -; DNA: TGTGCCATCAGTGAGCTCTCGCAAGGGCAGGATAGCTCACCCCTCCACTTT; CDR3: CAISELSQGQDSSPLHF
size: few; J: TRBJ2-3; V: TRBV30; D: -; DNA: TGTGCCTGCAGACGGGGTAGAGATACGCAGTATTTT; CDR3: CACRRGRDTQYF
size: few; J: TRBJ2-7; V: TRBV5-1; D: TRBD1; DNA: TGCGCCAGCAGCCCAACAACCGGGACAGTCTACGAGCAGTACTTC; CDR3: CASSPTTGTVYEQYF
size: many; J: TRBJ2-5; V: TRBV18; D: -; DNA: TGTGCCAGCTCACCCGCTTACCAAGAGACCCAGTACTTC; CDR3: CASSPAYQETQYF
size: many; J: TRBJ2-7; V: TRBV6-5; D: TRBD2; DNA: TGTGCCAGCAGTTACTCGCCGGGACTAGCCCACGAGCAGTACTTC; CDR3: CASSYSPGLAHEQYF
size: few; J: TRBJ1-1; V: TRBV11-2; D: -; DNA: TGTGCCAGCAGCCCGGGGCTTTTGGGGAACACTGAAGCTTTCTTT; CDR3: CASSPGLLGNTEAFF
size: few; J: TRBJ1-5; V: TRBV28; D: TRBD1; DNA: TGTGCCAGCAGCCGGAGACAGGGTCGGTATGGAAATCAGCCCCAGCATTTT; CDR3: CASSRRQGRYGNQPQHF
size: -; J: TRBJ1-1; V: TRBV5-1; D: -; DNA: TGCGCCAGCAGCCGAAACGTTCCGGACACTGAAGCTTTCTTT; CDR3: CASSRNVPDTEAFF
size: -; J: TRBJ2-6; V: TRBV11-1; D: -; DNA: TGTGCCAGCAGTCCCTACGGCTCTGGGGCCAACGTCCTGACTTTC; CDR3: CASSPYGSGANVLTF
size: -; J: TRBJ1-1; V: TRBV4-2; D: -; DNA: TGTGCCAGCAGCCAAGATCCCGCGGGGAGGACTGAAGCTTTCTTT; CDR3: CASSQDPAGRTEAFF
size: -; J: TRBJ2-4; V: TRBV5-1; D: TRBD1; DNA: TGCGCCAGCAGCTTGGTAACCGGACAGGCGGAAATAGCCAAAAACATTCAGTACTTC; CDR3: CASSLVTGQAEIAKNIQYF
size: -; J: TRBJ2-3; V: TRBV4-1; D: TRBD1; DNA: TGCGCCAGCAGCCAACAACAGGGGGCGAGAGATACGCAGTATTTT; CDR3: CASSQQQGARDTQYF
size: -; J: TRBJ1-2; V: TRBV5-1; D: TRBD1; DNA: TGCGCCAGCAGCCGTGAACCGGGACAGCTTGACTATGGCTACACCTTC; CDR3: CASSREPGQLDYGYTF
size: few; J: TRBJ2-3; V: TRBV7-9; D: TRBD2; DNA: TGTGCCAGCAGCTTAGCTCGCGAGGTAGCGGGATCAGATACGCAGTATTTT; CDR3: CASSLAREVAGSDTQYF
size: -; J: TRBJ2-1; V: TRBV5-1; D: -; DNA: TGCGCCAGCAGCTTGGGCTCTAGCGCATTGTCCTACAATGAGCAGTTCTTC; CDR3: CASSLGSSALSYNEQFF
size: many; J: TRBJ2-2; V: TRBV20-1; D: -; DNA: TGCAGTGCTAGAGCGGGAGAAGGCACCGGGGAGCTGTTTTTT; CDR3: CSARAGEGTGELFF
size: -; J: TRBJ2-5; V: TRBV7-2; D: -; DNA: TGTGCCAGCAGCTTAGTGGTCCCTCCGGGGACCCAGTACTTC; CDR3: CASSLVVPPGTQYF
size: -; J: TRBJ1-6; V: TRBV4-1; D: -; DNA: TGCGCCAGCAGCCAAGACACCTCACCCCTCCACTTT; CDR3: CASSQDTSPLHF
size: -; J: TRBJ2-1; V: TRBV21-1; D: -; DNA: TGTGCCAGCAGGGTTGCCGCAACTAACTCCTACAATGAGCAGTTCTTC; CDR3: CASRVAATNSYNEQFF
size: many; J: TRBJ1-3; V: TRBV7-2; D: -; DNA: TGTGCCAGCAGCTTAGGTGGGAGGTCCTCTGGAAACACCATATATTTT; CDR3: CASSLGGRSSGNTIYF
size: -; J: TRBJ2-3; V: TRBV2; D: -; DNA: TGTGCCAGCAGTGGACACACCTATAGCACAGATACGCAGTATTTT; CDR3: CASSGHTYSTDTQYF
size: few; J: TRBJ2-5; V: TRBV6-6; D: -; DNA: TGTGCCAGCCGATGGACTACGCAAGAGACCCAGTACTTC; CDR3: CASRWTTQETQYF
size: few; J: TRBJ2-5; V: TRBV11-1; D: TRBD1; DNA: TGTGCCAGCGGCCCCCCGGACAGGGCCCAAGAGACCCGGTACTTC; CDR3: CASGPPDRAQETRYF
size: once; J: TRBJ2-1; V: TRBV9; D: TRBD1; DNA: TGTGCCAGCAGCGCAGAGGGGGCACGGGACAATGAGCAGTTCTTC; CDR3: CASSAEGARDNEQFF
size: -; J: TRBJ2-3; V: TRBV7-2; D: -; DNA: TGTGCCAGCAGCTTAGGTTCCGTTTACACAGATACGCAGTATTTT; CDR3: CASSLGSVYTDTQYF
size: few; J: TRBJ2-7; V: TRBV29-1; D: -; DNA: TGCAGCGTTGGACTCGTGGCCGGGTACGAGCAGTACTTC; CDR3: CSVGLVAGYEQYF
size: few; J: TRBJ2-1; V: TRBV7-6; D: TRBD1; DNA: TGTGCCAGCAGCGGGGATGGACAGGGTTCCTACAATGAGCAGTTCTTC; CDR3: CASSGDGQGSYNEQFF
size: -; J: TRBJ2-2; V: TRBV5-1; D: TRBD2; DNA: TGCGCCAGCAGCCCTGTTAGCGGGAGTGCCGGGGAGCTGTTTTTT; CDR3: CASSPVSGSAGELFF
size: -; J: TRBJ2-5; V: TRBV29-1; D: -; DNA: TGCAGCGTTGAAGGGTCCGGCGGAGAGACCCAGTACTTC; CDR3: CSVEGSGGETQYF
size: -; J: TRBJ2-3; V: TRBV7-2; D: -; DNA: TGTGCCAGCAGCTTAGTGGCCGGGACGAGCACAGATACGCAGTATTTT; CDR3: CASSLVAGTSTDTQYF
size: -; J: TRBJ2-1; V: TRBV7-9; D: TRBD2; DNA: TGTGCCAGCAGTGCTACCTGGGGAGCGGGAGCTACCTACAATGAGCAGTTCTTC; CDR3: CASSATWGAGATYNEQFF
size: once; J: TRBJ2-4; V: TRBV12-3/TRBV12-4; D: TRBD2; DNA: TGTGCCAGCAGTTTAGCAACTAGCGGGAGGAACATTCAGTACTTC; CDR3: CASSLATSGRNIQYF
size: -; J: TRBJ1-4; V: TRBV7-2; D: -; DNA: TGTGCCAGCAGCTTAGGAGTGGAGATTGCAACTAATGAAAAACTGTTTTTT; CDR3: CASSLGVEIATNEKLFF
size: once; J: TRBJ2-5; V: TRBV28; D: -; DNA: TGTGCCAGCAGTTTAGCCAGGGGAGATTTGTTCTTC; CDR3: CASSLARGDLFF
size: -; J: TRBJ2-5; V: TRBV30; D: TRBD1; DNA: TGTGCCTGGAGTGCCTGGACAGGGATCGAAACCCAGTACTTC; CDR3: CAWSAWTGIETQYF
size: few; J: TRBJ2-5; V: TRBV20-1; D: TRBD2; DNA: TGCAGTGTTTCGACTAGCGGGAGGTTTCGAGAGACCCAGTACTTC; CDR3: CSVSTSGRFRETQYF
size: -; J: TRBJ2-1; V: TRBV7-3; D: -; DNA: TGTGCCAGCAGCTTACTGGGGCCGAACAATGAGCAGTTCTTC; CDR3: CASSLLGPNNEQFF
size: few; J: TRBJ2-1; V: TRBV7-9; D: -; DNA: TGTGCCAGCAGCCCTTCAGGTGGGGGGCTTACGGTCTTC; CDR3: CASSPSGGGLTVF
size: -; J: TRBJ1-4; V: TRBV9; D: TRBD1; DNA: TGTGCCAGCAGCGTAGAGTTAGGAGGGACAGGGGACGAAAAACTGTTTTTT; CDR3: CASSVELGGTGDEKLFF
size: few; J: TRBJ2-1; V: TRBV25-1; D: -; DNA: TGTGCCAGCAGTGCCCAGGGACGGTCCTTTTTGGCCTACAATGAGCAGTTCTTC; CDR3: CASSAQGRSFLAYNEQFF
size: few; J: TRBJ1-4; V: TRBV20-1; D: -; DNA: TGCAGTGCTAGGCCGGTAGGCACTAATGAAAAACTGTTTTTT; CDR3: CSARPVGTNEKLFF
size: few; J: TRBJ2-2; V: TRBV29-1; D: -; DNA: TGCAGCGCTTCCGAAAACACCGGGGAGCTGTTTTTT; CDR3: CSASENTGELFF
size: few; J: TRBJ2-5; V: TRBV11-2; D: TRBD2; DNA: TGTGCCTGCAGCTTAGCAAGCGGGGGATTGGCGGGCCAAGAGACCCAGTACTTC; CDR3: CACSLASGGLAGQETQYF
size: -; J: TRBJ2-3; V: TRBV11-2; D: -; DNA: TGTGCCAGCAGCTTAGACGGTGACAGGTTAACAGATACGCAGTATTTT; CDR3: CASSLDGDRLTDTQYF
size: -; J: TRBJ2-7; V: TRBV12-3/TRBV12-4; D: -; DNA: TGTGCCAGCAAGGCAGGGCCCTCCTACGAGCAGTACTTC; CDR3: CASKAGPSYEQYF
size: -; J: TRBJ2-5; V: TRBV19; D: -; DNA: TGTGCCAGTGGGGCAGGGAAAGAGACCCAGTACTTC; CDR3: CASGAGKETQYF
size: -; J: TRBJ2-5; V: TRBV7-2; D: -; DNA: TGTGCCAGCAGCTTAGCTGCGACTAGAGGGGAGACCCAGTACTTC; CDR3: CASSLAATRGETQYF
size: -; J: TRBJ1-1; V: TRBV12-3/TRBV12-4; D: -; DNA: TGTGCCAGCAGTTGGGACCTCGACACTGAAGCTTTCTTT; CDR3: CASSWDLDTEAFF
size: -; J: TRBJ1-1; V: TRBV2; D: -; DNA: TGTGCCAGCAGCCCCCGGGCAGGGAGGGGTCTCACTGAAGCTTTCTTT; CDR3: CASSPRAGRGLTEAFF